Shown below are 30 T cell receptor beta chains from a single sample sequenced in a study of T cells in Graves' hyperthyroidism and ophthalmopathy (dated by TCRdb to 2018 to 2020). The library was made by multiplex PCR. Sequenced using an Illumina HiSeq 2000. Amplification of TCR beta CDR3 regions was carried out from RNA transcripts. The first round of RT-PCR for the TCR CDR3 was performed with the HTBI primer set and the Qiagen OneStep RT-PCR kit. Clones were called with MiXCR by TCRdb after fastp trimmed the public reads at Q25, and only in-frame beta chains were retained. Merged by CDR3 protein, the rows form single entries marked with the most common genes and DNA. A total of around 580,000 distinct CDR3 sequences appear in this sample, roughly a sixth of them only once. Together, the top ten hold under 20% of the sample. The sample comprised blood. These receptors all stem from a woman in her late teens or twenties with Graves' hyperthyroidism.

In its sample, this clonotype was seen many times. V and J are TRBV11-2 and TRBJ2-7; D perhaps matches TRBD1 (6 bases). The CDR3 is 16 residues long. Germline CDR1 and CDR2: SGHAT and FQNNGV. Trimming stripped 1 base from V and 0 bases from J, with 13 bases between. The DNA of the CDR3 is TGTGCCAGCAGCTTAGTGTCGGCAGGGGCCTCCTACGAGCAGTACTTC. Translation: CASSLVSAGASYEQYF.

This clonotype has only a few counts. The chain links TRBV19 to TRBJ2-1, with 7 bases that match TRBD2. Per the germline V gene, CDR1 is LNHDA and CDR2 is SQIVND (reference sequence). The V segment lost 11 bases and the J segment 5 bases; nucleotides outside the gene matches: 15. The CDR3 spans 15 residues. The chain's CDR3 is CAVRKRGSSDNEQFF. Here the CDR3 DNA reads TGTGCCGTACGAAAGCGCGGGAGTTCGGACAATGAGCAGTTCTTC.

This sequence joins TRBV27 and TRBJ2-2; tentative D call: TRBD1 (6 bases). Germline V gene data show CDR1 as MNHEY and CDR2 as SMNVEV (reference sequence). The CDR3 covers 13 residues. Trimming cost V 6 bases and J 4 bases, with 9 bases left between them. CDR3 amino acids: CASRQGGTGELFF. The CDR3 region has the DNA TGTGCCAGCAGACAGGGCGGCACCGGGGAGCTGTTTTTT.

This clonotype was seen many times. The chain uses TRBV2 and TRBJ2-1; weak D call: TRBD2 (6 bases). This CDR3 is 16 amino acids long. CDR1 is SNHLY, CDR2 FYNNEI, per germline. Trimming removed 3 bases at V and 9 bases at J, with 21 bases between. The CDR3 here is CASSDLEGLGRFEQFF. The CDR3 DNA reads TGTGCCAGCAGTGACCTTGAAGGACTCGGGAGATTTGAGCAGTTCTTC.

Many counts were recorded for this clonotype. The chain combines TRBV30 with TRBJ2-7; either TRBD1 or TRBD2 may fit D (6 bases each). The V gene lost 0 bases and the J gene lost 7 bases, with 19 bases spanning the gap. This CDR3 is 15 amino acids long. CDR1 and CDR2 (germline): GTSNPN, SVGIG (reference sequence). The CDR3 region is CAWSVVGGQGWEQYF. The CDR3 DNA is TGTGCCTGGAGTGTAGTGGGGGGCCAGGGATGGGAGCAGTACTTC.

This clonotype was seen many times. The J gene is TRBJ2-1, the V gene TRBV28; unclear D gene. The V gene's germline CDR1 is MDHEN and CDR2 SYDVKM. The germline V and J ends were trimmed by 3 bases and 6 bases, with 15 bases remaining between them. The CDR3 consists of 15 residues. The CDR3: CASSFVGSPGNEQFF. As DNA, the CDR3 is TGTGCCAGCAGTTTTGTGGGCTCCCCGGGCAATGAGCAGTTCTTC.

The V gene is TRBV9, the J gene TRBJ2-3, with 11 bases fitting TRBD2. This CDR3 has 15 residues. Germline trimming cut 0 bases from V and 5 bases from J; bases unmatched to any gene: 2. Looked up from germline, CDR1 is SGDLS and CDR2 is YYNGEE. The CDR3 loop reads CASSVELAGEDTQYF. CDR3 nucleotides: TGTGCCAGCAGCGTAGAACTAGCGGGGGAAGATACGCAGTATTTT. The variable domain in full, completed from reference TRBV9 and TRBJ2-3, reads DSGVTQTPKHLITATGQRVTLRCSPRSGDLSVYWYQQSLDQGLQFLIQYYNGEERAKGNILERFSAQQFPDLHSELNLSSLELGDSALYFCASSVELAGEDTQYFGPGTRLTVL.

This clonotype was seen only a few times. The rearrangement links TRBV5-1 to TRBJ1-4; 7 nucleotides match TRBD1. Germline CDR1 reads SGHRS; CDR2 reads YFSETQ. J lost 6 bases, V lost 3 bases, and 8 bases had no gene match. This CDR3 comprises 15 residues. CDR3 loop: CASSYRGAGDEKLFF. DNA of the CDR3: TGCGCCAGCAGCTACAGGGGTGCTGGAGATGAAAAACTGTTTTTT.

The V gene is TRBV19, the J gene TRBJ1-2; a weak D match, TRBD1 (6 bases). Germline assignment: CDR1 LNHDA and CDR2 SQIVND (reference sequence). V lost 11 bases and J 5 bases, leaving 24 bases between the germline ends. This CDR3 region has 15 residues. CDR3 bases: TGTGCCGTCGCCAAACTGTTGGGGGGCGCGTATGGCTACACCTTC. Amino acids: CAVAKLLGGAYGYTF.

This clonotype was recorded once. A much larger clone lies one base from this, so it may be a read error. This sequence joins TRBV28 and TRBJ2-1; 11 bases line up with TRBD2. Trimming at V came to 4 bases and at J to 10 bases, leaving 18 bases not matched to a gene. The CDR3 totals 18 residues. Germline V gene lookup returns CDR1 MDHEN and CDR2 SYDVKM. The CDR3 sequence: CASSSTSGAFRFPYEQFF. The CDR3 DNA reads as TGTGCCAGCAGTTCGACTAGCGGGGCCTTTCGGTTCCCTTACGAGCAGTTCTTC.

The chain uses TRBV10-1 and TRBJ2-7, with TRBD1 as a possible D gene (6 bases). The CDR3 has 14 residues. The V end was cut by 6 bases, the J end by 8 bases, with 20 bases between. The germline V gene has CDR1 WNHNN and CDR2 SYGVQD (reference sequence). CDR3 DNA sequence: TGCGCCAGCAGAACCCTTCGGACAGCTAATAAGCAGTACTTC. This gives the protein CASRTLRTANKQYF.

This clonotype was picked up many times. The V and J genes are TRBV12-3 or TRBV12-4 and TRBJ1-2; 11 bases line up with TRBD1. V shed 7 bases and J 3 bases; nucleotides not matched to a gene: 4. This CDR3 is 14 amino acids long. CDR3 protein: CASIPGQGDYGYTF. For the CDR3, the DNA is TGTGCCAGCATCCCGGGACAGGGGGACTATGGCTACACCTTC.

CDR3 in DNA: TGTGCCAGCAGCCTAAGACAGGGGGTTCCAAATGAGCAGTTCTTC. It encodes CASSLRQGVPNEQFF. This chain joins TRBV7-9 and TRBJ2-1; 9 bases fit TRBD1. With 5 bases clipped from V and 7 bases from J, the junction kept 9 bases outside the gene matches. The CDR3 contains 15 residues. CDR1 is SEHNR and CDR2 is FQNEAQ in the germline V gene (reference sequence).

The CDR3 DNA follows: TGCGCCAGCATCCACCCACAGGGACATGAGCAGTTCTTC. It is translated as CASIHPQGHEQFF. The chain employs TRBV10-2 and TRBJ2-1; D is possibly TRBD1 (6 bases). The CDR3 loop spans 13 amino acids. V lost 7 bases and J 8 bases, leaving 15 bases between the germline ends. Germline V gene data show CDR1 as WSHSY and CDR2 as SAAADI.

This clonotype showed up just a few times. The chain joins TRBV6-2 or TRBV6-3 to TRBJ2-1, with a weak D call TRBD2 (6 bases). The CDR3 covers 19 residues. V gave up 7 bases and J gave up 0 bases, with 25 bases separating them. Germline-derived CDR1 and CDR2 are MNHEY and SVGEGT. Written as DNA, the CDR3 is TGTGCCAGCATTACGTCTACGAGGTCGGGGGTTCCCTCCTACAATGAGCAGTTCTTC. It codes for CASITSTRSGVPSYNEQFF.

The chain links TRBV7-2 to TRBJ2-7; 7 bases map to TRBD2. Germline V gene sequence: CDR1 SGHTA, CDR2 FQGNSA. The CDR3 sequence is 16 residues long. V was clipped by 6 bases and J by 1 base; unmatched bases: 12. CDR3 coding DNA: TGTGCCAGCAGTCGTTTTGGAGGGAGGGAGTCCTACGAGCAGTACTTC. Its protein is CASSRFGGRESYEQYF.

This clonotype has a count of ten or more. V is TRBV7-9 and J is TRBJ2-7; no reliable D call. The germline V and J ends were trimmed by 4 bases and 0 bases, with 10 bases remaining between them. CDR1 is SEHNR, CDR2 FQNEAQ, per germline (reference sequence). CDR3 length equals 14 residues. Here the CDR3 reads CASSSTPDSYEQYF. DNA of the CDR3: TGTGCCAGCAGCTCTACCCCTGACTCCTACGAGCAGTACTTC.

This clonotype was counted ten times or more. The rearrangement links TRBV5-1 to TRBJ2-3; D may be TRBD1 (6 bases). Per the germline V gene, CDR1 is SGHRS and CDR2 is YFSETQ. This CDR3 contains 14 residues. V dropped 3 bases and J dropped 2 bases, with 10 bases sitting between them. Here the CDR3 DNA reads TGCGCCAGCAGCTCAGACAGGACCACAGATACGCAGTATTTT. As protein: CASSSDRTTDTQYF.

Remarks on this clonotype: A read error may explain this, as a much larger clone is one base away. The chain employs TRBV20-1 and TRBJ2-3; the D call may be TRBD1 or TRBD2 (6 bases each). V lost 2 bases to trimming and J lost 5 bases, with 14 bases between them. The CDR3 spans 14 residues. Germline V CDR1 and CDR2: DFQATT, SNEGSKA (reference sequence). Written as DNA, the CDR3 is TGCAGTGCTAGAACCGGGGGCAAGGGAGATACGCAGTATTTT. Protein: CSARTGGKGDTQYF.

J is TRBJ2-3 and V is TRBV3-1, with 10 nucleotides matching TRBD2. Trimming cost V 0 bases and J 2 bases; bases outside gene matches: 5. CDR3 length: 17 amino acids. Germline V gene data show CDR1 as LGHDT and CDR2 as YNNKEL (reference sequence). In nucleotides, the CDR3 is TGTGCCAGCAGCCAAGATCCAGCGGGGGGGCCCACAGATACGCAGTATTTT. Protein: CASSQDPAGGPTDTQYF.

This clonotype has just a few counts. The chain links TRBV6-4 to TRBJ2-6, with D unresolved. The CDR3 runs to 15 residues. CDR1 and CDR2 from the germline V gene are MRHNA and SNTAGT. The V and J ends lost 2 bases and 2 bases respectively, with 7 bases between them. The DNA of the CDR3 is TGTGCCAGCAGTGACGATGGGGCTGGGGCCAACGTCCTGACTTTC. Protein sequence: CASSDDGAGANVLTF.

This clonotype was counted at least ten times. The gene calls are TRBV2 and TRBJ2-2; TRBD2 matches 11 bases. J was trimmed by 7 bases and V by 4 bases; bases with no gene match: 8. CDR3 length equals 16 residues. Germline V gives CDR1 SNHLY, CDR2 FYNNEI. The DNA for the CDR3 is TGTGCCAGCAGTGTCTGGACTAGCGGGTTTTTCGGGGAGCTGTTTTTT. Residues: CASSVWTSGFFGELFF.

The table lists this clonotype with many counts. This chain joins TRBV11-2 and TRBJ1-4; D call uncertain. Deletions cut 5 bases from V and 4 bases from J, with 5 bases between. The CDR3 runs to 12 residues. Germline V gene data show CDR1 as SGHAT and CDR2 as FQNNGV. This chain's CDR3 is CASSLVNEKLFF. The CDR3 DNA sequence: TGTGCCAGCAGCCTCGTTAATGAAAAACTGTTTTTT.

This clonotype was detected ten times or more. This chain uses TRBV20-1 with TRBJ2-7; D unclear. Germline V gene data show CDR1 as DFQATT and CDR2 as SNEGSKA (reference sequence). CDR3 length equals 12 residues. V lost 2 bases and J lost 2, with 7 bases in between. CDR3 sequence: CSARSSTYEQYF. The CDR3 DNA reads as TGCAGTGCTAGATCCTCCACCTACGAGCAGTACTTC.

This clonotype was observed a handful of times. This sequence joins TRBV30 and TRBJ2-1; D is unclear. CDR1 is GTSNPN, CDR2 SVGIG, per germline (reference sequence). The V end lost 0 bases, the J end lost 9 bases, and 6 bases lay between the germline ends. The CDR3 contains 11 residues. CDR3: CAWSVKGEQFF. The CDR3 DNA sequence: TGTGCCTGGAGTGTAAAGGGTGAGCAGTTCTTC.

This clonotype was seen many times. The genes are TRBV6-1 and TRBJ1-4, with D unresolved. The CDR3 loop spans 18 amino acids. The V end lost 3 bases, the J end lost 0 bases, and 17 bases lay between the germline ends. CDR1 MNHNS and CDR2 SASEGT come from the germline V gene. The CDR3, as DNA: TGTGCCAGCAGTGATAATACGGGCCTCCGAGCAACTAATGAAAAACTGTTTTTT. This gives the protein CASSDNTGLRATNEKLFF.

Concerning this clonotype: One base away lies a much larger clone, so this may be a sequencing read error. The chain is built from TRBV2 and TRBJ1-1; D is undetermined. CDR3 size: 13 residues. Germline assignment: CDR1 SNHLY and CDR2 FYNNEI. Here the CDR3 DNA reads TGTGCCAGCCGACTAGATGAAGACACTGGAGCTTTCTTT. This codes for CASRLDEDTGAFF. Full variable domain (outside the CDR3, taken from reference TRBV2 and TRBJ1-1): EPEVTQTPSHQVTQMGQEVILRCVPISNHLYFYWYRQILGQKVEFLVSFYNNEISEKSEIFDDQFSVERPDGSNFTLKIRSTKLEDSAMYFCASRLDEDTGAFFGQGTRLTVV.

V gene TRBV24-1 combines with J gene TRBJ2-1; 9 bases line up with TRBD1. Trimming took 7 bases from V and 2 from J; bases not matched to a gene: 5. Germline V gene data show CDR1 as KGHDR and CDR2 as SFDVKD. This CDR3 is 15 amino acids long. The CDR3 DNA follows: TGTGCCACCAGCCCCCGGGACAGGGCCTACAATGAGCAGTTCTTC. It is translated as CATSPRDRAYNEQFF.

As to this clonotype: The junction and the germline gene differ at one end; a read error may be behind it. The V and J genes are TRBV12-3 or TRBV12-4 and TRBJ1-6; possible D gene TRBD1, 5 bases. The CDR3 has 14 residues. For the CDR3, the DNA is TGTACCAGCAGTCGGGACTCTGACCCCTCACCCCTCCACTTT. Its translation: CTSSRDSDPSPLHF.

This clonotype has at least ten counts. This chain uses TRBV7-9 with TRBJ2-2; D uncertain. Germline loops: CDR1 SEHNR, CDR2 FQNEAQ (reference sequence). This CDR3 region has 12 residues. Between the trimmed V and J ends, which lost 2 bases and 8 bases, there was a span of 6 bases. The CDR3 region has the DNA TGTGCCAGCAGCTTACCTGTAGGGGAGCTGTTTTTT. Translation gives CASSLPVGELFF.